The 9 T cell receptor beta chains presented below share a single source sample, sequenced in a study of cytomegalovirus exposure and HLA in healthy donors (dated by TCRdb to about 2017). The protocol used for the library was the immunoSEQ multiplex PCR assay. The multiplex PCR relied on a mix of 60 forward primers for TCR Vbeta segments and 13 reverse primers for TCR Jbeta segments. The immuneACCESS repertoire file appears here via TCRdb, limited to in-frame rearrangements. These files lack a portion of the clones; in checked studies, under half of the deficit traces to unresolved V genes, and the cause of the others is not known. The sample includes about 200,000 clones, with approximately 78% observed a single time. Jointly, the top ten make up less than 3% of the sample. The specimen was PBMCs. The origin of the receptors is a woman between 40 and 50 years old in good health and CMV-seronegative.

The chain is built from TRBV28 and TRBJ1-2; TRBD1 matches 7 bases. The CDR3 spans 15 residues. Losses at the gene ends were 4 bases for V and 8 bases for J; bases not matched to a gene: 13. Germline V lookup: CDR1 MDHEN, CDR2 SYDVKM. The DNA for the CDR3 is TGTGCCAGCAGTTCACCCACAGGGGCCTCCCGGGGCTACACCTTC. It codes for CASSSPTGASRGYTF.

The rearrangement links TRBV7-2 to TRBJ2-7; TRBD2 matches at 9 bases. V dropped 3 bases and J dropped 7; count of bases not matched to a gene: 10. Germline values: CDR1 SGHTA, CDR2 FQGNSA. The CDR3 loop spans 15 amino acids. The CDR3 protein is CASSFSSGTIGEQYF. The CDR3 DNA reads as TGTGCCAGCAGCTTCTCTAGCGGGACCATAGGGGAGCAGTACTTC.

The rearrangement joins TRBV6-5 to TRBJ1-1, with D unresolved. Between the trimmed V and J ends, which lost 0 bases and 3 bases, there was a span of 11 bases. CDR3 length: 15 amino acids. CDR1 is MNHEY, CDR2 SVGAGI, per germline. The CDR3 sequence: CASSYSRFTDTEAFF. The CDR3 bases are TGTGCCAGCAGTTACTCGAGGTTTACGGACACTGAAGCTTTCTTT.

V gene TRBV11-1 combines with J gene TRBJ2-7; 8 bases fit TRBD1. The CDR3 contains 15 residues. Germline lookup yields CDR1 SGHAT and CDR2 FQDESV (reference sequence). V lost 4 bases, J lost 2 bases, and 7 bases stayed unmatched. In DNA, the CDR3 is TGTGCCAGCAGCTCAAAAGGGACAGGAACCTACGAGCAGTACTTC. Amino acids: CASSSKGTGTYEQYF.

This chain uses TRBV6-1 with TRBJ1-5; D perhaps matches TRBD1 (6 bases). The CDR3 extends over 15 amino acids. Trimming took 6 bases from V and 3 from J, leaving 15 bases between them. The germline CDR1 and CDR2 sequences are MNHNS and SASEGT. CDR3 DNA sequence: TGTGCCAGCAGACCCGGACAGACCTACAATCAGCCCCAGCATTTT. Translation: CASRPGQTYNQPQHF.

V usage is TRBV30 and J usage is TRBJ2-7, with TRBD1 identical over 8 bases. This CDR3 is built from 12 residues. Germline CDR1 and CDR2: GTSNPN and SVGIG (reference sequence). V trimming: 0 bases; J trimming: 11 bases; junction bases outside the gene matches: 6. In DNA form, the CDR3 reads TGTGCCTGGAGTGTAGCCCGGGACAGGAAGTACTTC. It codes for CAWSVARDRKYF.

Details on this clone: No DNA is shown, since the ends of the CDR3 on it are uncertain; the CDR3 is the one TCRdb lists. The CDR3 sequence is CASSKVARGAYRELFF. J is TRBJ1-4 and V is TRBV21-1; TRBD1 is taken as the D call from the table, unchecked against the DNA. TRBV21-1 has pseudogene status. The length of the CDR3 is 16 amino acids, counting both ends.

This chain connects TRBV9 to TRBJ1-4; the D is unclear. Germline CDR1 and CDR2: SGDLS and YYNGEE. CDR3 length: 14 residues. Trimming took 4 bases from V and 8 from J, leaving 15 bases between them. Here the CDR3 reads CASSSNGVGEKLFF. CDR3 sequence (DNA): TGTGCCAGCAGCTCGAACGGGGTTGGGGAAAAACTGTTTTTT.

J is TRBJ1-3 and V is TRBV6-6; 9 nucleotides line up with TRBD1. The V and J ends lost 5 bases and 9 bases, in that order; junction bases with no gene match: 8. This CDR3 has 14 residues. CDR1 and CDR2 (germline): MNHNY, SVGAGI (reference sequence). The CDR3 loop is CASSPPGQGVTIYF. As DNA, the CDR3 is TGTGCCAGCAGTCCGCCGGGACAGGGAGTCACCATATATTTT.